The next 20 T cell receptor beta chains were all read from a single sample in a study of blood T cell repertoires in COVID-19. The method was immunoSEQ multiplex PCR; TCRdb's version includes in-frame clones alone and lacks a portion of them. The sample has around 140,000 clones, roughly 90% seen once. The sample comprised PBMCs or T cells enriched from blood (not recorded which). These receptors came from a woman between 40 and 50 years old who had been exposed to COVID-19.

The chain employs TRBV7-2 and TRBJ1-4; D is undetermined. V lost 1 base and J 7 bases, leaving 10 bases between the germline ends. Germline lookup yields CDR1 SGHTA and CDR2 FQGNSA. This CDR3 is built from 14 residues. The CDR3 region is CASSLERGSEKLFF. The CDR3 DNA reads TGTGCCAGCAGCTTAGAGAGAGGGTCTGAAAAACTGTTTTTT.

This clone showed up just once. The V call is TRBV6-2 or TRBV6-3, the J call TRBJ1-2; 7 nucleotides agree with TRBD1. Germline CDR1 MNHEY, CDR2 SVGEGT. Trimming at V came to 2 bases and at J to 7 bases, leaving 16 bases not matched to a gene. The CDR3 is 17 residues long. The CDR3 spells CASSYDRDAAREVGYTF. The DNA for the CDR3 is TGTGCCAGCAGTTACGACAGGGACGCGGCAAGGGAGGTTGGCTACACCTTC.

The chain employs TRBV5-1 and TRBJ1-4, with 9 positions matching TRBD1. V gave up 4 bases and J gave up 7 bases; unmatched junction bases: 14. CDR1 is SGHRS, CDR2 YFSETQ, per germline. This CDR3 is built from 17 residues. The CDR3 protein is CASSEGQGILLAEKLFF. The CDR3, as DNA: TGCGCCAGCAGCGAGGGACAGGGCATCCTCCTCGCTGAAAAACTGTTTTTT.

The V call is TRBV6-5, the J call TRBJ1-5, with a possible D match to TRBD1 (6 bases). Germline CDR1 and CDR2: MNHEY and SVGAGI. V lost 0 bases to trimming and J lost 3 bases, with 12 bases between them. The CDR3 length is 16 residues. CDR3 region: CASSYSSRGVNQPQHF. The CDR3 coding sequence is TGTGCCAGCAGTTACTCGAGCAGGGGAGTCAATCAGCCCCAGCATTTT.

This chain links TRBV24-1 with TRBJ2-2; 10 bases align to TRBD1. Germline lookup yields CDR1 KGHDR and CDR2 SFDVKD. The CDR3 covers 16 residues. V lost 3 bases, J lost 3 bases, and 3 bases stayed unmatched. Here the CDR3 DNA reads TGTGCCACCAGTGATCCCGGGACAGGGGACACCGGGGAGCTGTTTTTT. It encodes CATSDPGTGDTGELFF.

This clone turned up a few times. The chain has TRBV5-1 and TRBJ1-2; 10 bases align to TRBD1. The CDR3 contains 15 residues. V gave up 4 bases and J gave up 7 bases; unmatched junction bases: 10. Per germline, CDR1 SGHRS and CDR2 YFSETQ. The CDR3 sequence: CASSVDRGALGGYTF. The CDR3 bases are TGCGCCAGCAGCGTGGACAGGGGGGCGCTGGGTGGCTACACCTTC. Full variable domain (missing parts from reference TRBV5-1 and TRBJ1-2): KAGVTQTPRYLIKTRGQQVTLSCSPISGHRSVSWYQQTPGQGLQFLFEYFSETQRNKGNFPGRFSGRQFSNSRSEMNVSTLELGDSALYLCASSVDRGALGGYTFGSGTRLTVV.

V usage is TRBV14 and J usage is TRBJ2-7; D is unresolved. The length of the CDR3 is 15 residues. V was pared by 1 base and J by 3 bases, with 13 bases between. Germline V gene lookup returns CDR1 SGHDN and CDR2 FVKESK. CDR3 bases: TGTGCCAGCAGCCAAGGGATTAATGGGCACTACGAGCAGTACTTC. Translating gives CASSQGINGHYEQYF. Variable domain in full (rest from reference TRBV14 and TRBJ2-7): EAGVTQFPSHSVIEKGQTVTLRCDPISGHDNLYWYRRVMGKEIKFLLHFVKESKQDESGMPNNRFLAERTGGTYSTLKVQPAELEDSGVYFCASSQGINGHYEQYFGPGTRLTVT.

This chain joins TRBV10-3 and TRBJ2-7; 9 bases are a match to TRBD1. The junction had 5 bases not matched to a gene; V was cut back by 6 bases and J by 2 bases. The CDR3 runs 14 residues. Per germline, CDR1 ENHRY and CDR2 SYGVKD. CDR3 loop: CAIRLTGGTYEQYF. CDR3 in DNA: TGTGCCATCAGATTAACAGGGGGCACCTACGAGCAGTACTTC.

The chain combines TRBV6-5 with TRBJ2-3, with unresolved D. The CDR3 is 11 amino acids. Germline CDR1 MNHEY, CDR2 SVGAGI. With 4 bases removed from V and 8 bases from J, the gap between germline ends came to 7 bases. Written as DNA, the CDR3 is TGTGCCAGCAGTTCCCCCGGTACGCAGTATTTT. Translated, it gives CASSSPGTQYF.

The chain joins TRBV7-9 to TRBJ1-1; no definite D call. This CDR3 has 13 residues. Looked up from germline, CDR1 is SEHNR and CDR2 is FQNEAQ (reference sequence). Between the trimmed V and J ends, which lost 2 bases and 5 bases, there was a span of 9 bases. The CDR3 sequence: CASSLFGETEAFF. CDR3 sequence (DNA): TGTGCCAGCAGCTTATTTGGAGAGACTGAAGCTTTCTTT.

CDR3 amino acids: CASSQGAGETQYF. The CDR3 DNA sequence: TGCGCCAGCAGCCAAGGGGCTGGGGAGACCCAGTACTTC. This chain uses TRBV4-3 with TRBJ2-5; the D is unclear. The CDR3 is 13 amino acids. Between the trimmed V and J ends, which lost 1 base and 5 bases, there was a span of 8 bases. Germline V gene lookup returns CDR1 LGHNA and CDR2 YSLEER.

The chain combines TRBV7-2 with TRBJ2-3, with 7 bases that match TRBD2. Losses at the gene ends were 1 base for V and 2 bases for J; bases not matched to a gene: 3. The length of the CDR3 is 15 residues. The germline CDR1 and CDR2 sequences are SGHTA and FQGNSA. The CDR3, as DNA: TGTGCCAGCAGCTTAGGGGACTACTCCACAGATACGCAGTATTTT. The encoded protein is CASSLGDYSTDTQYF.

The rearrangement uses TRBV27 and TRBJ2-1, with TRBD2 matching 14 bases. Germline values: CDR1 MNHEY, CDR2 SMNVEV (reference sequence). CDR3 length: 16 residues. V was clipped by 4 bases and J by 7 bases; unmatched bases: 6. CDR3 sequence: CASSSGTSGSRNEQFF. In DNA, the CDR3 is TGTGCCAGCAGTTCAGGGACTAGCGGGAGTAGGAATGAGCAGTTCTTC.

This chain uses TRBV27 with TRBJ2-7; TRBD1 matches at 9 bases. This CDR3 region has 13 residues. V shed 8 bases and J 3 bases; nucleotides not matched to a gene: 5. Per the germline V gene, CDR1 is MNHEY and CDR2 is SMNVEV (reference sequence). The CDR3 loop reads CASWTGVGYEQYF. The CDR3 region has the DNA TGTGCCAGCTGGACAGGGGTGGGCTACGAGCAGTACTTC.

This clone appeared once. V is TRBV10-3 and J is TRBJ1-2; D gene unclear. V lost 10 bases to trimming and J lost 4 bases, with 13 bases between them. The germline CDR1 and CDR2 sequences are ENHRY and SYGVKD. This CDR3 is 12 amino acids long. DNA for the CDR3: TGTGCCACACCGGGTTGGGTCTATGGCTACACCTTC. This codes for CATPGWVYGYTF.

The genes are TRBV19 and TRBJ1-1; TRBD1 matches at 7 bases. Trimming took 4 bases from V and 3 from J; bases not matched to a gene: 5. The CDR3 runs 14 residues. Germline values: CDR1 LNHDA, CDR2 SQIVND (reference sequence). CDR3 in amino acids: CASSTRGRYTEAFF. The CDR3 DNA reads as TGTGCCAGTAGTACCAGGGGGAGGTACACTGAAGCTTTCTTT.

This clone showed up many times. The chain is built from TRBV6-1 and TRBJ2-7, with D uncertain. Germline-derived CDR1 and CDR2 are MNHNS and SASEGT. The CDR3 contains 15 residues. V was pared by 1 base and J by 3 bases, with 13 bases between. CDR3 residues: CASSEEHGHSYEQYF. DNA for the CDR3: TGTGCCAGCAGTGAAGAACATGGCCACAGCTACGAGCAGTACTTC.

The chain is built from TRBV5-6 and TRBJ1-2; D may be TRBD1 (5 bases). Germline V gene lookup returns CDR1 SGHDT and CDR2 YYEEEE. The CDR3 is 16 residues long. Trimming took off 4 bases at V and 4 bases at J, with 20 bases between the two ends. The CDR3 region is CASSPSSYGGGYGYTF. In DNA, the CDR3 is TGTGCCAGCAGCCCCTCTTCGTACGGGGGAGGCTATGGCTACACCTTC.

The V and J genes are TRBV7-2 and TRBJ1-4; D is perhaps TRBD1 (6 bases). Germline V gene sequence: CDR1 SGHTA, CDR2 FQGNSA. This CDR3 region has 15 residues. With 7 bases removed from V and 5 bases from J, the gap between germline ends came to 17 bases. In DNA form, the CDR3 reads TGTGCCAGCACCCCCGGGGGGCGGGTCAATGAAAAACTGTTTTTT. Its translation is CASTPGGRVNEKLFF. Full variable domain (remainder filled in from reference TRBV7-2 and TRBJ1-4): GAGVSQSPSNKVTEKGKDVELRCDPISGHTALYWYRQSLGQGLEFLIYFQGNSAPDKSGLPSDRFSAERTGGSVSTLTIQRTQQEDSAVYLCASTPGGRVNEKLFFGSGTQLSVL.

The genes are TRBV10-3 and TRBJ1-1, with D perhaps matching TRBD1 (5 bases). V dropped 3 bases and J dropped 0 bases, with 20 bases sitting between them. Germline CDR1 reads ENHRY; CDR2 reads SYGVKD. The CDR3 spans 18 residues. The CDR3 DNA is TGTGCCATCAGTGATACGGCAGGGTTCTCCCCCATGAACACTGAAGCTTTCTTT. Translating gives CAISDTAGFSPMNTEAFF.